This record covers a single T cell receptor beta chain. Its specific antigen is unknown. Nothing much larger sits one base from this clone, and base qualities are not available. The record originates from a study of blood T cell repertoires in COVID-19 (dated by TCRdb to about 2020). About the study as a whole: The collaborator samples originated in the United States, Italy and Spain and spanned the acute and convalescent phases of COVID-19. The material from the prospective study consisted of cDNA or gDNA derived from T cells, B-cell-depleted T cells, or PBMCs. The dataset comprised deeply sampled blood TCRbeta repertoires from subjects exposed to, actively infected with, or recovered from COVID-19. The repertoires were made available in a free public database intended to serve as a resource for research on the immune response to SARS-CoV-2. Samples were obtained from the ongoing ImmuneRACE study (first 160 participants) and from some 1,300 subjects provided by 6 global collaborators. The sample metadata nearly always contained a de-identified subject ID, COVID-19 status, age in years and sex. Where HLA class I and class II types were available, the types were taken from metadata supplied by the sample provider, not from assay-based typing. What the study reported, not specific to this receptor: The quantity of clinical and demographic metadata differed by source and by participant and was supplied without curation.

The immunoSEQ Assay, a bias-controlled multiplex PCR, was used to amplify TCRbeta CDR3 regions from genomic DNA. As for the authors' bioinformatics: Nucleated cell counts per sample were estimated from amplification of reference gene primers within the assay. To quantify the absolute abundance of each unique TCRbeta CDR3 rearrangement, sequence reads were collapsed and filtered. Productive Simpson clonality was computed per sample as the square root of Simpson's diversity index over productive rearrangements. TCRdb limited this immuneACCESS table to in-frame rearrangements with V and J called. A share of clones is missing; checked studies link under half to unresolved V genes, and the rest is unexplained. V and J calls and clone size are those listed in that table; D and trimming were worked out from the DNA. In this sample the table shows about 140,000 clones, about three quarters of which occur a single time. The top ten clonotypes cover around a sixth of the sample.

The CDR3 runs 16 residues from the cysteine to the phenylalanine. The sequence is cut down to CDR3 DNA, 48 bases in frame from base 1. Clipping removes 5 bases from V and 0 bases from J, with 4 as the unmatched junction base count. Based on the germline V gene, the CDR1 and CDR2 sequences are SGHVS and FQNEAQ. Each collaborating institution followed its own protocols to collect whole blood in K2EDTA tubes. For TCRbeta analysis, collaborators shipped samples in one of three forms: frozen whole blood, isolated PBMCs, or DNA extracted from either of those sample types. The V gene is TRBV7-8 and the J gene is TRBJ2-2, with 9 bases in between that match TRBD1. Sequencing was carried out using peripheral blood. The TCR comes from a man between 45 and 60 years old with acute or convalescent COVID-19. CDR3 reads: CASSRDRVPNTGELFF. The DNA is as follows: TGTGCCAGCAGCCGGGACAGGGTCCCGAACACCGGGGAGCTGTTTTTT.